The 15 T cell receptor beta chains reported below all come from one sample, sequenced in a study of long-term antiretroviral therapy in people with HIV. The assay, immunoSEQ v3.0, was run at survey level. The table came from immunoSEQ multiplex PCR; TCRdb's copy has only in-frame clones and leaves some out. The sample lists more than 35,000 clones; just under 95% were seen once. Sequenced material: unsorted PBMCs, taken 4.1 years after starting antiretroviral therapy. These receptors came from a woman aged 45-59 years with HIV.

This chain uses TRBV30 with TRBJ2-5; D gene uncertain. This CDR3 spans 14 amino acids. Trimming removed 0 bases from V and 4 bases from J, with 12 bases in between. Germline V CDR1 and CDR2: GTSNPN, SVGIG (reference sequence). The CDR3 region is CAWSVTSRGETQYF. The DNA of the CDR3 is TGTGCCTGGAGTGTAACGAGCAGAGGAGAGACCCAGTACTTC.

The J gene is TRBJ2-7, the V gene TRBV7-6; either TRBD1 or TRBD2 may supply D (6 bases each). With 1 base removed from V and 2 bases from J, the gap between germline ends came to 9 bases. The CDR3 runs 14 residues. CDR1 is SGHVS and CDR2 is FNYEAQ in the germline V gene. CDR3 sequence (DNA): TGTGCCAGCAGCTTAGGAGGGGGGCCCTACGAGCAGTACTTC. Residues: CASSLGGGPYEQYF.

The rearrangement links TRBV7-3 to TRBJ2-6; 7 bases agree with TRBD1. The V gene's germline CDR1 is SGHTA and CDR2 FQGTGA. This CDR3 is built from 15 residues. Trimming cost V 3 bases and J 3 bases; bases outside gene matches: 2. The CDR3 spells CASSLTGFGANVLTF. As DNA, the CDR3 is TGTGCCAGCAGCTTGACAGGGTTTGGGGCCAACGTCCTGACTTTC.

The chain has TRBV6-1 and TRBJ1-5; D gene ambiguous. The germline V gene encodes CDR1 MNHNS and CDR2 SASEGT. The length of the CDR3 is 14 residues. Trimming left V 3 bases short and J 3 bases short, with 9 bases between. DNA of the CDR3: TGTGCCAGCAGTGAGTCGGTCTTCAATCAGCCCCAGCATTTT. Its translation: CASSESVFNQPQHF.

This chain connects TRBV18 to TRBJ2-7; 10 bases agree with TRBD1. The CDR3 is 15 amino acids. CDR1 KGHSH and CDR2 LQKENI come from the germline V gene. V gave up 6 bases and J gave up 3 bases; unmatched junction bases: 8. The chain's CDR3 is CASSPGTGVSYEQYF. The CDR3 nucleotides are TGTGCCAGCTCCCCCGGGACAGGGGTAAGCTACGAGCAGTACTTC.

The rearrangement joins TRBV7-9 to TRBJ2-5; D not resolved. Trimming pared 1 base from V and 2 bases from J, leaving 11 bases between. CDR3 length equals 15 residues. Germline lookup yields CDR1 SEHNR and CDR2 FQNEAQ (reference sequence). This CDR3 reads CASSLVLAFQETQYF. DNA of the CDR3: TGTGCCAGCAGCTTAGTTTTGGCTTTTCAAGAGACCCAGTACTTC. Full variable domain (remainder filled in from reference TRBV7-9 and TRBJ2-5): DTGVSQNPRHKITKRGQNVTFRCDPISEHNRLYWYRQTLGQGPEFLTYFQNEAQLEKSRLLSDRFSAERPKGSFSTLEIQRTEQGDSAMYLCASSLVLAFQETQYFGPGTRLLVL.

This clone was counted once. The gene calls are TRBV6-1 and TRBJ1-4; tentative D call: TRBD1 (5 bases). V lost 8 bases and J lost 8, with 18 bases in between. The CDR3 totals 14 residues. The germline V gene encodes CDR1 MNHNS and CDR2 SASEGT. CDR3 in amino acids: CASGGFGSGEKLFF. The CDR3 DNA reads as TGTGCCAGCGGGGGGTTTGGGAGTGGGGAAAAACTGTTTTTT.

The rearrangement joins TRBV29-1 to TRBJ2-5; tentative D call: TRBD2 (6 bases). Trimming cost V 5 bases and J 5 bases, with 24 bases left between them. Germline CDR1 is SQVTM and CDR2 is ANQGSEA. This CDR3 comprises 16 residues. CDR3 sequence (DNA): TGCAGCGTTTCCCGCAGCGGGCAGGGCGGGTTTGAGACCCAGTACTTC. The encoded protein is CSVSRSGQGGFETQYF.

In this sample, this clone turned up once. The genes are TRBV6-1 and TRBJ2-3; a possible D gene is TRBD1 (5 bases). Germline CDR1 MNHNS, CDR2 SASEGT. The CDR3 spans 13 residues. Trimming stripped 7 bases from V and 0 bases from J, with 8 bases between. The CDR3 region is CASKQVSTDTQYF. The CDR3 coding sequence is TGTGCCAGCAAACAGGTTAGCACAGATACGCAGTATTTT.

CDR3 region: CAWTSGAADTQYF. In DNA form, the CDR3 reads TGTGCCTGGACGAGTGGGGCAGCAGATACGCAGTATTTT. The V and J genes are TRBV30 and TRBJ2-3; perhaps TRBD1 as D (5 bases). Trimming pared 4 bases from V and 4 bases from J, leaving 12 bases between. The CDR3 is 13 amino acids. CDR1 GTSNPN and CDR2 SVGIG come from the germline V gene (reference sequence).

The rearrangement uses TRBV19 and TRBJ1-6; D perhaps matches TRBD1 (5 bases). The CDR3 covers 16 residues. V was clipped by 6 bases and J by 7 bases, with 19 bases between them. CDR1 is LNHDA and CDR2 is SQIVND in the germline V gene (reference sequence). DNA of the CDR3: TGTGCCAGTAGAGATACAGGTGGGGCGGGAAATTCACCCCTCCACTTT. Amino acid sequence: CASRDTGGAGNSPLHF.

The chain links TRBV5-5 to TRBJ2-7; D may match TRBD1 or TRBD2 (6 bases each). Germline loops: CDR1 SGHKS, CDR2 YYEKEE (reference sequence). This CDR3 is 14 amino acids long. Trimming took off 2 bases at V and 6 bases at J, with 15 bases between the two ends. The CDR3 reads CASSFNPGAGEQYF. The CDR3 nucleotides read TGTGCCAGCAGCTTTAATCCGGGGGCTGGCGAGCAGTACTTC.

The chain couples TRBV7-2 to TRBJ2-3; D is undetermined. The CDR3 extends over 13 amino acids. Trimming took off 2 bases at V and 0 bases at J, with 3 bases between the two ends. In germline, CDR1 is SGHTA, CDR2 FQGNSA. DNA of the CDR3: TGTGCCAGCAGCTTAAAGAGCACAGATACGCAGTATTTT. Its translation: CASSLKSTDTQYF.

The chain links TRBV7-8 to TRBJ2-7; tentatively, D is TRBD1 (5 bases). V was trimmed by 4 bases and J by 11 bases, leaving 12 bases between them. Germline V lookup: CDR1 SGHVS, CDR2 FQNEAQ. The CDR3 loop spans 11 amino acids. The CDR3 loop is CASSSSGRKYF. DNA of the CDR3: TGTGCCAGCAGCTCCTCAGGGCGAAAGTACTTC.

The gene calls are TRBV2 and TRBJ2-7; tentative D call: TRBD2 (5 bases). V lost 1 base and J 3 bases, leaving 19 bases between the germline ends. The CDR3 loop spans 17 amino acids. Per the germline V gene, CDR1 is SNHLY and CDR2 is FYNNEI. The CDR3 DNA reads TGTGCCAGCAGTGAAGAGGGTTGGGGAACGGCGGGCTACGAGCAGTACTTC. It translates to CASSEEGWGTAGYEQYF. The full variable domain, completed using reference TRBV2 and TRBJ2-7, is EPEVTQTPSHQVTQMGQEVILRCVPISNHLYFYWYRQILGQKVEFLVSFYNNEISEKSEIFDDQFSVERPDGSNFTLKIRSTKLEDSAMYFCASSEEGWGTAGYEQYFGPGTRLTVT.